This T cell receptor (beta chain) was documented in a study of T cells after yellow fever vaccination. This clonotype was detected ten times or more. The CDR3 loop spans 14 amino acids. The germline V and J ends were trimmed by 4 bases and 2 bases, with 13 bases remaining between them. Germline loops: CDR1 SGHRS, CDR2 YFSETQ. TCRdb independently ran MiXCR on the 5' RACE reads; one entry per CDR3 protein. The sample lists under 400,000 distinct CDR3 sequences, under 15% seen once, with 2.5% to 4% in the top ten. Sequenced material: CD4+ T cells sorted from PBMCs, taken 15 days after the yellow fever booster vaccination. The sequence derives from a man between 18 and 35 years old who received the YFV17D yellow fever vaccine. V and J are TRBV5-1 and TRBJ2-7, with D maybe TRBD1 (6 bases). The CDR3 region is CASSLLTGPYEQYV. DNA of the CDR3: TGCGCCAGCAGCCTCTTGACAGGACCCTACGAGCAGTACGTC.